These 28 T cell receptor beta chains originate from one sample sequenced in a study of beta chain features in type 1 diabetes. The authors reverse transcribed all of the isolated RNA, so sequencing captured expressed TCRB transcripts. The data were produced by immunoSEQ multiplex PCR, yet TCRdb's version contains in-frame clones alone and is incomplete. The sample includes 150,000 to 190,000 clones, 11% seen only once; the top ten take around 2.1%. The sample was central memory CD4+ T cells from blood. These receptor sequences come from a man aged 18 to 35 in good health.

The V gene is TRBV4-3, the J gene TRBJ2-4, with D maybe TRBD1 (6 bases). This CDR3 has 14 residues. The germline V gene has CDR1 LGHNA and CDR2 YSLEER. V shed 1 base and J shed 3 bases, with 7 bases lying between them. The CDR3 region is CASSQARGKNIQYF. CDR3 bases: TGCGCCAGCAGCCAAGCCAGGGGCAAAAACATTCAGTACTTC.

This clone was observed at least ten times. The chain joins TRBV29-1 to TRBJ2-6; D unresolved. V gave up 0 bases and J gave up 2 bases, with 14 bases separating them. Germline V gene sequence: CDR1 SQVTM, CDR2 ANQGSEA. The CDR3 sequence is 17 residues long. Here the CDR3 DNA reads TGCAGCGTTGAAGATAGCTTAAGAATTGCTGGGGCCAACGTCCTGACTTTC. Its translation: CSVEDSLRIAGANVLTF.

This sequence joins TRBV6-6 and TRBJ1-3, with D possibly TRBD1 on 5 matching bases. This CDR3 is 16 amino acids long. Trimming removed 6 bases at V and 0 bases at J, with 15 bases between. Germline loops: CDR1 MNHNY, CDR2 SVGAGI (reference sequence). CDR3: CASRSTGITSGNTIYF. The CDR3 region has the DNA TGTGCCAGCAGGTCCACAGGCATAACCTCTGGAAACACCATATATTTT.

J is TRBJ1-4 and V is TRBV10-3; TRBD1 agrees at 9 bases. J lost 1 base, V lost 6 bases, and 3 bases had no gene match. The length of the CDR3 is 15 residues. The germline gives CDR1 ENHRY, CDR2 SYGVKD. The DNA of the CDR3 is TGTGCCATCAGCGTGGACAGGGGAACTAATGAAAAACTGTTTTTT. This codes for CAISVDRGTNEKLFF.

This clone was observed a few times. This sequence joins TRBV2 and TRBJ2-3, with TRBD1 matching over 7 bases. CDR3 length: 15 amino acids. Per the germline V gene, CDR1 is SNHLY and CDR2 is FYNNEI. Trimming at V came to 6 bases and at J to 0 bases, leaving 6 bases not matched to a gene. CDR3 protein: CASSADRSSTDTQYF. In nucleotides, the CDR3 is TGTGCCAGCAGCGCGGACAGGTCCAGCACAGATACGCAGTATTTT.

For the CDR3, the DNA is TGTGCCAGCAGCCCGGGGACGGAGCATGGCTACACCTTC. Translation: CASSPGTEHGYTF. The chain couples TRBV5-6 to TRBJ1-2; D perhaps matches TRBD1 (5 bases). From germline, CDR1 is SGHDT and CDR2 YYEEEE. This CDR3 comprises 13 residues. Trimming removed 4 bases from V and 6 bases from J, with 13 bases in between.

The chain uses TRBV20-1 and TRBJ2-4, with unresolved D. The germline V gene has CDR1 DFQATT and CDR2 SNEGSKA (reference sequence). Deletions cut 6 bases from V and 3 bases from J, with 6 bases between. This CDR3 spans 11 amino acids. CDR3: CSAPGKNIQYF. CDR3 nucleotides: TGCAGTGCCCCTGGCAAAAACATTCAGTACTTC.

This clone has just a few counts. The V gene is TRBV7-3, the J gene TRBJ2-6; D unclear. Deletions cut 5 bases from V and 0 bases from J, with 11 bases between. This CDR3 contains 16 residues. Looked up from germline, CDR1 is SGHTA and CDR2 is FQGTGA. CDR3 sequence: CASSPVGVSGANVLTF. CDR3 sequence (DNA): TGTGCCAGCAGCCCTGTTGGGGTCTCTGGGGCCAACGTCCTGACTTTC.

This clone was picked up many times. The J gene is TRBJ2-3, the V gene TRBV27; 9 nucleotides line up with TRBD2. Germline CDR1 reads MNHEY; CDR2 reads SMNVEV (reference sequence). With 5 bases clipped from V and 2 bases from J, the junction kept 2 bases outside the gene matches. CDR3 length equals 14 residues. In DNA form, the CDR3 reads TGTGCCAGCAGTGGACTAGCGAACACAGATACGCAGTATTTT. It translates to CASSGLANTDTQYF.

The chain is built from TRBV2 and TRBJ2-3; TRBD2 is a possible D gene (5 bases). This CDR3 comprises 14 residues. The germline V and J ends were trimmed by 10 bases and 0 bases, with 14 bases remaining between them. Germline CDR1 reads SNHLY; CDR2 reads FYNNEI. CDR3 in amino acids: CAIPPSGSTDTQYF. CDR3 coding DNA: TGTGCCATACCTCCCTCGGGAAGCACAGATACGCAGTATTTT.

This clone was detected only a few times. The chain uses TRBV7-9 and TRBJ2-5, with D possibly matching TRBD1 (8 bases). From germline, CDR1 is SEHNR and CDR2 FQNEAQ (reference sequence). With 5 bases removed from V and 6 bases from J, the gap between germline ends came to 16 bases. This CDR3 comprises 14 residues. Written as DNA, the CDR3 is TGTGCCAGCAGCCACAGGGGGGGATCGAAGACCCAGTACTTC. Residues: CASSHRGGSKTQYF.

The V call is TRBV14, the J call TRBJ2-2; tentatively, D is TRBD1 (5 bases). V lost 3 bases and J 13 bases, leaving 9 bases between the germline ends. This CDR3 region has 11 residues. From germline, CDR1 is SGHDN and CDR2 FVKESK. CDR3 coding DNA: TGTGCCAGCAGCCAGGTGGGGCGGCTGTTTTTT. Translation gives CASSQVGRLFF.

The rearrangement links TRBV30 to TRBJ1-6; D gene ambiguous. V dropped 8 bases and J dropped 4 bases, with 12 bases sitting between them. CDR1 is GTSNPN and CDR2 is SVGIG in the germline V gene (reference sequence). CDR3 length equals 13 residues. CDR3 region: CARSGEYNSPLHF. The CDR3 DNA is TGTGCCCGGTCGGGAGAGTATAATTCACCCCTCCACTTT.

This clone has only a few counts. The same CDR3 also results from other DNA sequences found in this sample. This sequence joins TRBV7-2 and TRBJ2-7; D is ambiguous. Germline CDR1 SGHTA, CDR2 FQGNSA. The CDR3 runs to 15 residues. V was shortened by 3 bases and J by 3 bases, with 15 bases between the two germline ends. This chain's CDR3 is CASSFLSGSSYEQYF. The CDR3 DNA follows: TGTGCCAGCAGCTTTCTATCCGGGTCCAGCTACGAGCAGTACTTC.

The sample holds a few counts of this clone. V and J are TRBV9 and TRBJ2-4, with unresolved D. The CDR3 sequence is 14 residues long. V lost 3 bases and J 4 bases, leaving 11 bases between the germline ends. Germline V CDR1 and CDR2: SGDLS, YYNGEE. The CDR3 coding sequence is TGTGCCAGCAGCGAACTGTCAGAGAAAAACATTCAGTACTTC. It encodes CASSELSEKNIQYF.

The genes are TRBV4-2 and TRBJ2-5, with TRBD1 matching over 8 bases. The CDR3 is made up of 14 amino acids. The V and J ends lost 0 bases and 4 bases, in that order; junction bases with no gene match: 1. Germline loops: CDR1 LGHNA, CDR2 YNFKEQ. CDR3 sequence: CASSQDRGPETQYF. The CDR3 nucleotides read TGTGCCAGCAGCCAAGACAGGGGGCCAGAGACCCAGTACTTC.

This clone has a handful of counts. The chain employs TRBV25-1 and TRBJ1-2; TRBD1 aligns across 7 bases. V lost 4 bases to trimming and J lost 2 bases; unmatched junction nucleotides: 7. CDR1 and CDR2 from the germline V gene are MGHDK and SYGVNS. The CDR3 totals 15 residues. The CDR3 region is CASSGTGTANYGYTF. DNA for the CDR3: TGTGCCAGCAGTGGGACAGGAACCGCGAACTATGGCTACACCTTC.

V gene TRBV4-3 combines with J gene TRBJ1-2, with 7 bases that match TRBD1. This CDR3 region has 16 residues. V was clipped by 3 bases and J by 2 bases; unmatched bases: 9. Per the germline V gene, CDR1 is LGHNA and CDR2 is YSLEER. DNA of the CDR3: TGCGCCAGCAGCCAGGTTATAAACAGGGGAAACTATGGCTACACCTTC. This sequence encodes CASSQVINRGNYGYTF.

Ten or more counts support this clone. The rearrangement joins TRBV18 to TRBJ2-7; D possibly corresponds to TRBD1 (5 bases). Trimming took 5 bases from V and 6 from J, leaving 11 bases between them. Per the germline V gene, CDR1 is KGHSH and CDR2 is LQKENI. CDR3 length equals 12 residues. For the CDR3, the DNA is TGTGCCAGCTCAGCCAGGGTTGGCGAGCAGTACTTC. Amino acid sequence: CASSARVGEQYF.

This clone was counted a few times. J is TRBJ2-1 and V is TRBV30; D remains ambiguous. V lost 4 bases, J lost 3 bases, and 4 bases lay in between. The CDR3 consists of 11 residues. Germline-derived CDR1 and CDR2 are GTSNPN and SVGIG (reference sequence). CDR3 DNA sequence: TGTGCCTGGACTTTCTACAATGAGCAGTTCTTC. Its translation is CAWTFYNEQFF.

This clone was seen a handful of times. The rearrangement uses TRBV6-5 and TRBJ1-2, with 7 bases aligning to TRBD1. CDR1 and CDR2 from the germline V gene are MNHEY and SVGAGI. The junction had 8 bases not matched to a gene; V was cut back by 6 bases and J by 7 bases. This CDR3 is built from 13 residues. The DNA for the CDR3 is TGTGCCAGCAGCCTACAGGGGACCTTTGGCTACACCTTC. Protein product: CASSLQGTFGYTF.

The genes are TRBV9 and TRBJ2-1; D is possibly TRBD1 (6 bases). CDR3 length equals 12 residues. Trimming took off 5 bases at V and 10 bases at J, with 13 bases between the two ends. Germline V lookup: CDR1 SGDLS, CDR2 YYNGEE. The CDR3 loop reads CASSPTGLEQFF. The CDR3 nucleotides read TGTGCCAGCAGTCCCACAGGGTTGGAGCAGTTCTTC.

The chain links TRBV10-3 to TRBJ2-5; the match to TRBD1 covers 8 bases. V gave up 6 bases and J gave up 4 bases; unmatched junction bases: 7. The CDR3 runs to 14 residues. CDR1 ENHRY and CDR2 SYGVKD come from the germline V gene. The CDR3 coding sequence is TGTGCCATCAGGAGGACAGGGATTAGAGAGACCCAGTACTTC. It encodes CAIRRTGIRETQYF.

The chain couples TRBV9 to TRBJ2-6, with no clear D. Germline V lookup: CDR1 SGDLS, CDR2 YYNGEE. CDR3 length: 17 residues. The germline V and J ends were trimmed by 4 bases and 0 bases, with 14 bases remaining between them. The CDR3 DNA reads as TGTGCCAGCAGCCCGAGGTCCTCGGACTCTGGGGCCAACGTCCTGACTTTC. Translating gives CASSPRSSDSGANVLTF.

CDR3 region: CATSGDPGGSRIVVETQYF. CDR3 nucleotide sequence: TGTGCCACCAGCGGCGACCCAGGGGGCAGTCGGATAGTGGTCGAGACCCAGTACTTC. The chain has TRBV15 and TRBJ2-5; TRBD1 aligns across 8 bases. Germline-derived CDR1 and CDR2 are LNHNV and YYDKDF (reference sequence). J was trimmed by 5 bases and V by 5 bases; bases with no gene match: 22. The CDR3 has 19 amino acids.

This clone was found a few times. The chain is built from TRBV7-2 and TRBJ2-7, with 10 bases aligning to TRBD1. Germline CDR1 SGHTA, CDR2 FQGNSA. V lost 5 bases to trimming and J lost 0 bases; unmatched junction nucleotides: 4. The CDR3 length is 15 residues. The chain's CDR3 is CASSRTGGSSYEQYF. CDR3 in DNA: TGTGCCAGCAGCCGGACAGGGGGTAGCTCCTACGAGCAGTACTTC.

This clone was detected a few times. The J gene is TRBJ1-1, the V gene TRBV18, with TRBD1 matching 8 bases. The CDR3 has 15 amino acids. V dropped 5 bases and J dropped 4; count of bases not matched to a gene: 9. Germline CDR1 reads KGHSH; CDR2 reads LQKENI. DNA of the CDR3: TGTGCCAGCTCATCCGGACAGGGTAGGTCCACTGAAGCTTTCTTT. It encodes CASSSGQGRSTEAFF.

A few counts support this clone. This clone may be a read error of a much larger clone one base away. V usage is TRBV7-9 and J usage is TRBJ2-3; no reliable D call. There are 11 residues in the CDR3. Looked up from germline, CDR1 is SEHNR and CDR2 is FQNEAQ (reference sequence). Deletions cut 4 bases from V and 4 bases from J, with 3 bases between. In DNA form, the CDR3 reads TGTGCCAGCAGCTCAGCAGATACGCAGTATTTT. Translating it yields CASSSADTQYF.